The 4 T cell receptor beta chains below come from one sample, sequenced in a study of blood T cell repertoires in COVID-19. Using immunoSEQ multiplex PCR, the repertoire was profiled, and TCRdb retains in-frame clones only, with some absent. This sample has tens of thousands of clones; about 77% occur once, and the top ten carry approximately 6.3%. Sample: peripheral blood. Receptors originate from a man aged 65 to 85 with COVID-19, enrolled during active disease.

The chain links TRBV2 to TRBJ2-3, with 9 positions matching TRBD2. The CDR3 spans 14 residues. With 8 bases clipped from V and 2 bases from J, the junction kept 5 bases outside the gene matches. CDR1 is SNHLY, CDR2 FYNNEI, per germline. The CDR3 sequence is CASCASGVTDTQYF. CDR3 nucleotides: TGTGCCAGCTGCGCTAGCGGGGTCACAGATACGCAGTATTTT.

This clone was seen only once. The chain recombines TRBV27 with TRBJ1-2; perhaps TRBD1 as D (5 bases). The V end lost 0 bases, the J end lost 1 base, and 12 bases lay between the germline ends. The CDR3 spans 16 residues. From germline, CDR1 is MNHEY and CDR2 SMNVEV (reference sequence). CDR3 nucleotide sequence: TGTGCCAGCAGTTTATCGGGCAGGGCATTTAACTATGGCTACACCTTC. Its translation: CASSLSGRAFNYGYTF.

In nucleotides, the CDR3 is TGCGCCAGCAGCCTACTAGGGAACACTGAAGCTTTCTTT. It yields the protein CASSLLGNTEAFF. The chain couples TRBV5-1 to TRBJ1-1; D remains unclear. This CDR3 spans 13 amino acids. Per germline, CDR1 SGHRS and CDR2 YFSETQ. V shed 4 bases and J shed 1 base, with 8 bases lying between them.

The chain uses TRBV7-6 and TRBJ1-1, with D perhaps matching TRBD1 (5 bases). CDR3 length equals 13 residues. The V and J ends lost 5 bases and 4 bases respectively, with 11 bases between them. CDR1 is SGHVS, CDR2 FNYEAQ, per germline. The CDR3 DNA reads TGTGCCAGCAGCGGCAGGGTCGGCACTGAAGCTTTCTTT. Protein sequence: CASSGRVGTEAFF.